Listed below are T cell receptor beta chains from one sample, sequenced in a study of blood T cell repertoires in COVID-19. The assay was immunoSEQ multiplex PCR, and TCRdb's table has in-frame clones only and misses some. The sample lists roughly 500,000 clones, about 88% occurring once. Sequencing was performed on peripheral blood. The receptors come from a young man with COVID-19, enrolled during active disease. The CDR3 runs from the conserved cysteine through the conserved F or W. Each record gives: V gene, clone size, J gene, D gene, CDR3 length, CDR3 DNA, CDR3 protein. A D gene is named only where the DNA matches it firmly. Not every row has a clone size; where given, it reads once, few, many or a size class.

>TRBV19|NA|TRBJ2-2|NA|14
TGTGCCAGTAGTACGGGGGAGTGGGCCGGGGAGCTGTTTTTT
CASSTGEWAGELFF
>TRBV5-4|NA|TRBJ2-5|NA|14
TGTGCCAGCAGCTTGTGGGAGGTACAAGAGACCCAGTACTTC
CASSLWEVQETQYF
>TRBV19|NA|TRBJ2-5|NA|13
TGTGCCAGTAGACCCCAGGGTGTGGAGACCCAGTACTTC
CASRPQGVETQYF
>TRBV2|NA|TRBJ2-5|NA|13
TGTGCCAGCAAAAGGGGAGGAAGGGAGACCCAGTACTTC
CASKRGGRETQYF
>TRBV6-5|NA|TRBJ1-2|TRBD1|15
TGTGCCAGCAGTCCGACAGGGATAACTAACTATGGCTACACCTTC
CASSPTGITNYGYTF
>TRBV12-5|once|TRBJ2-1|TRBD2|15
TGTGCTAGCAAAATAGCGGGAGTCGCCCACAATGAGCAGTTCTTC
CASKIAGVAHNEQFF
>TRBV19|NA|TRBJ1-2|NA|13
TGTGCCAGTAGTATAACAGGGAACTATGGCTACACCTTC
CASSITGNYGYTF
>TRBV9|NA|TRBJ2-1|TRBD2|15
TGTGCCAGCAGCCCGGACCCCCGGGAGGACAATGAGCAGTTCTTC
CASSPDPREDNEQFF
>TRBV5-1|few|TRBJ2-7|NA|15
TGCGCCAGCAGCTTGGTGGCAGGGGAAGGAAACGAGCAGTACTTC
CASSLVAGEGNEQYF
>TRBV10-3|NA|TRBJ1-1|NA|14
TGTGCCATCAGTGCCGAAGGAGGGGTCACTGAAGCTTTCTTT
CAISAEGGVTEAFF
>TRBV6-1|NA|TRBJ1-1|TRBD1|14
TGTGCCAGCAGTGATAGGGGACAGGGAGGCGGAGCTTTCTTT
CASSDRGQGGGAFF
>TRBV7-8|once|TRBJ1-1|NA|14
TGTGCCAGCAGCTTAGGGGGGACACCCACTGAAGCTTTCTTT
CASSLGGTPTEAFF
>TRBV24-1|few|TRBJ1-5|NA|17
TGTGCCACCAGTGATTCCGGGATCCCACCACGCAATCAGCCCCAGCATTTT
CATSDSGIPPRNQPQHF
>TRBV29-1|NA|TRBJ2-3|NA|13
TGCAGCGTAGAAGGGGAGGCCACAGATACGCAGTATTTT
CSVEGEATDTQYF
>TRBV19|NA|TRBJ1-5|TRBD1|16
TGTGCCAGCACATTGACCGGGACAGGGAGCAATCAGCCCCAGCATTTT
CASTLTGTGSNQPQHF
>TRBV18|NA|TRBJ2-1|NA|13
TGTGCCAGCTCACCGAGGGAACACAATGAGCAGTTCTTC
CASSPREHNEQFF
>TRBV29-1|NA|TRBJ2-5|TRBD1|16
TGCAGCGCCGAGGGGACAGGGGGCCGTCAAGTGGAGACCCAGTACTTC
CSAEGTGGRQVETQYF
>TRBV5-6|NA|TRBJ2-7|TRBD1|16
TGTGCCAGCAGAAACAGGCCGGGACAGGGGCCCTACGAGCAGTACTTC
CASRNRPGQGPYEQYF
>TRBV7-9|NA|TRBJ2-5|TRBD2|14
TGTGCCAGCAGCTTACTTGGGGAGGGGCAGACCCAGTACTTC
CASSLLGEGQTQYF
>TRBV9|few|TRBJ1-2|NA|12
TGTGCCAGCAGCGTAGACAGCTATGGCTACACCTTC
CASSVDSYGYTF
>TRBV30|NA|TRBJ2-3|NA|14
TGTGCCTGGAGGTTAGGGGGAGATACAGATACGCAGTATTTT
CAWRLGGDTDTQYF
>TRBV5-1|NA|TRBJ2-3|NA|18
TGCGCCAGCAGCTTGGGTGTTTCAGCAGGGCCCTCCACAGATACGCAGTATTTT
CASSLGVSAGPSTDTQYF
>TRBV5-8|NA|TRBJ1-2|TRBD1|14
TGTGCCAGCCCGCCATGGAGGGGGCTAGGAGGCTACACCTTC
CASPPWRGLGGYTF
>TRBV24-1|NA|TRBJ1-1|NA|15
TGTGCCACCAGTGAAGGGGCAGGGATGAACACTGAAGCTTTCTTT
CATSEGAGMNTEAFF
>TRBV7-8|NA|TRBJ2-1|TRBD2|17
TGTGCCAGCAGCTTATGGCGGAGCGGGGGGATCTACAATGAGCAGTTCTTC
CASSLWRSGGIYNEQFF
>TRBV18|NA|TRBJ2-1|TRBD2|16
TGTGCCAGCTCACCACCTGGGACTAGCGGGATGGATGAGCAGTTCTTC
CASSPPGTSGMDEQFF
>TRBV11-2|once|TRBJ2-1|NA|14
TGTGCCAGCAGCTTCCACGGAGGGAACAATGAGCAGTTCTTC
CASSFHGGNNEQFF
>TRBV7-6|NA|TRBJ1-3|NA|15
TGTGCCAGCAGCTTAGGGAGTAGCTCTGGAAACACCATATATTTT
CASSLGSSSGNTIYF
>TRBV3-1/TRBV3-2|NA|TRBJ2-3|TRBD2|16
TGTGCCAGCAGCCAAGGGGGAGCGGGAGGAACAGATACGCAGTATTTT
CASSQGGAGGTDTQYF
>TRBV28|NA|TRBJ2-7|NA|12
TGTGCCAGCAGTTTGAAGCCCTACGAGCAGTACTTC
CASSLKPYEQYF
>TRBV2|NA|TRBJ2-3|TRBD1|15
TGTGCCAGCAGTCGACAGGGTTTTAGCACAGATACGCAGTATTTT
CASSRQGFSTDTQYF
>TRBV27|NA|TRBJ2-1|NA|12
TGTGCCAGCAGTTTACGTGGAGATGAGCAGTTCTTC
CASSLRGDEQFF
>TRBV7-9|NA|TRBJ1-3|NA|16
TGTGCCAGCAGCCCGTTATGGGGGCTCTCTGGAAACACCATATATTTT
CASSPLWGLSGNTIYF
>TRBV7-9|NA|TRBJ2-3|NA|11
TGTGCCAGCAGACTGGCAGATACGCAGTATTTT
CASRLADTQYF
>TRBV18|NA|TRBJ2-1|TRBD2|17
TGTGCCAGCTCACTCGTACCGGGACTAGCGGGAGGCAATGAGCAGTTCTTC
CASSLVPGLAGGNEQFF
>TRBV7-2|NA|TRBJ1-3|NA|15
TGTGCCAGCAGCCCGCAGACAGCTACTGGAAACACCATATATTTT
CASSPQTATGNTIYF
>TRBV13|NA|TRBJ2-5|NA|11
TGTGCCAGCAGCTTCGGGGAGACCCAGTACTTC
CASSFGETQYF
>TRBV30|NA|TRBJ1-2|NA|12
TGTGCCTGGATGGGAGATAACTATGGCTACACCTTC
CAWMGDNYGYTF
>TRBV4-1|NA|TRBJ1-6|TRBD1|17
TGCGCCAGCAGCCAAGTAGAGACAGGGGACCTTAATTCACCCCTCCACTTT
CASSQVETGDLNSPLHF
>TRBV16|NA|TRBJ2-7|TRBD1|12
TGTGCCAGGTTGGGCGGACAGGCTGAGCAGTACTTC
CARLGGQAEQYF
>TRBV19|NA|TRBJ1-1|NA|13
TGTGCCAGTACTACTGTCCTGAACACTGAAGCTTTCTTT
CASTTVLNTEAFF
>TRBV10-3|NA|TRBJ2-7|NA|14
TGTGCCATCAGTGAGTCGAGCTACCCCTACGAGCAGTACTTC
CAISESSYPYEQYF
>TRBV25-1|NA|TRBJ1-5|TRBD1|15
TGTGCCAGCAGTGGCCCGGGACAGGGGACGAGGCCCCAGCATTTT
CASSGPGQGTRPQHF
>TRBV18|NA|TRBJ2-2|TRBD2|17
TGTGCCAGCTCACCACCCAGTCTAGCGGGTAACACCGGGGAGCTGTTTTTT
CASSPPSLAGNTGELFF
>TRBV23-1|NA|TRBJ2-2|TRBD1|20
TGCGCCAGCAGTCAATCGGATTGTTTGAGTCAGGGGGCGGACACCGGGGAGCTGTTTTTT
CASSQSDCLSQGADTGELFF
>TRBV14|NA|TRBJ1-1|NA|13
TGTGCCAGCAGCCAAGAGGAGAGGTCGGAGGCTTTCTTT
CASSQEERSEAFF
>TRBV20-1|NA|TRBJ1-1|NA|13
TGCAGTGCTAGTTGGCATTTGAACACTGAAGCTTTCTTT
CSASWHLNTEAFF
>TRBV27|NA|TRBJ2-3|NA|16
TGTGCCAGCAGTCCGAGGAGAGCGGCACAGGGCGATACGCAGTATTTT
CASSPRRAAQGDTQYF
>TRBV11-2|NA|TRBJ1-1|NA|12
TGTGCCAGCAGCCTCCAAGCGGGTGAAGCTTTCTTT
CASSLQAGEAFF
>TRBV5-1|NA|TRBJ2-7|TRBD1|15
TGCGCCAGCAGCTGGCTCACAGGGGACCGTTACGAGCAGTACTTC
CASSWLTGDRYEQYF
>TRBV5-6|once|TRBJ1-2|NA|13
TGTGCCAGCAGCTTGGAGGGGTCGGTCGGCTACACCTTC
CASSLEGSVGYTF
>TRBV15|once|TRBJ2-3|TRBD2|18
TGTGCCACCAGCACCTTTGCCTCACGCGGGGGGGACACAGATACGCAGTATTTT
CATSTFASRGGDTDTQYF
>TRBV5-8|NA|TRBJ2-5|NA|12
TGTGCCTCTTCCCCCAGCCAAGAGACCCAGTACTTC
CASSPSQETQYF
>TRBV30|NA|TRBJ2-2|NA|14
TGTGCCTGGAGGGGAGCGGGGAACACCGGGGAGCTGTTTTTT
CAWRGAGNTGELFF
>TRBV6-5|NA|TRBJ1-2|NA|13
TGTGCCAGCAGGACAGGACAAAACTATGGCTACACCTTC
CASRTGQNYGYTF
>TRBV5-4|NA|TRBJ2-3|TRBD2|15
TGTGCCAGCAGGCTGACTAGCGGGGTAACAGATACGCAGTATTTT
CASRLTSGVTDTQYF
>TRBV5-1|NA|TRBJ2-7|TRBD1|15
TGCGCCAGCAGCTTGATCGGGACAGGGGCCCACGAGCAGTACTTC
CASSLIGTGAHEQYF